One sample yielded the 8 T cell receptor beta chains listed below, sequenced in a study of T cells expressing NK-cell markers. TCRdb reanalyzed the 5' RACE reads and collapses them to one entry per CDR3 protein, without DNA. The sample holds 200,000 to 300,000 distinct CDR3 sequences. What was sequenced was blood T cells: a sorted CD56 or NKG2C T cell subset, CD4+ or CD8+ T cells, or bulk PBMC T cells (not recorded which). Receptors were obtained from a woman aged 18-70 years in good health.

This chain connects TRBV6-1 to TRBJ1-5; the TCRdb call, TRBD1, lacks DNA for checking. Looked up from germline, CDR1 is MNHNS and CDR2 is SASEGT. This CDR3 region has 16 residues. The CDR3 region is CASSDNNGMSNQPQHF.

The gene calls are TRBV4-3 and TRBJ2-2; TCRdb picks TRBD2, but there is no DNA to check that call. Germline CDR1 is LGHNA and CDR2 is YSLEER. The CDR3 contains 17 residues. The CDR3 protein is CASSHRTSGGQPGELFF.

CDR3 sequence reads: CASRRTGTKETQYF. The chain has TRBV6-1 and TRBJ2-5. The germline V gene has CDR1 MNHNS and CDR2 SASEGT. CDR3 length: 14 amino acids.

V usage is TRBV7-2 and J usage is TRBJ2-2; lacking DNA, the TRBD1 call made by TCRdb goes unchecked. CDR3 size: 16 residues. Germline V gene lookup returns CDR1 SGHTA and CDR2 FQGNSA. CDR3 loop: CASSTPGVQNTGELFF. The complete variable domain, with remaining parts taken from reference TRBV7-2 and TRBJ2-2, reads GAGVSQSPSNKVTEKGKDVELRCDPISGHTALYWYRQSLGQGLEFLIYFQGNSAPDKSGLPSDRFSAERTGGSVSTLTIQRTQQEDSAVYLCASSTPGVQNTGELFFGEGSRLTVL.

The genes are TRBV4-3 and TRBJ1-2. CDR1 LGHNA and CDR2 YSLEER come from the germline V gene. The CDR3 contains 16 residues. CDR3 in amino acids: CASSQGSPTALYGYTF.

This chain links TRBV3-1 with TRBJ2-7; there is no DNA to check the TCRdb D call of TRBD2. The CDR3 is 15 residues long. CDR1 is LGHDT and CDR2 is YNNKEL in the germline V gene (reference sequence). CDR3 loop: CASSLRLAGVYEQYF.

The chain employs TRBV5-1 and TRBJ1-1. Germline loops: CDR1 SGHRS, CDR2 YFSETQ. CDR3 length equals 15 residues. CDR3 in amino acids: CASSLVGERNTEAFF.

The rearrangement links TRBV5-1 to TRBJ2-3; TCRdb proposes TRBD1, but this gene call is untestable without DNA. The CDR3 has 14 residues. CDR1 and CDR2 (germline): SGHRS, YFSETQ. This CDR3 is CASSLDGGEDTQYF.